These T cell receptor beta chains were read from a single sample in a study of blood T cells in healthy people across ages. A single record per CDR3 protein comes from TCRdb applying MiXCR to the 5' RACE reads. Found here are hundreds of thousands of distinct CDR3 sequences, approximately 53% of them singletons; the top ten hold roughly 26%. The sample comprised blood. The receptors stem from a man aged 40-49 years in good health. The CDR3 runs from the conserved cysteine through the conserved F or W. The D gene is left open where the match is weak. Rows give clone size only sometimes, using once, few, many, or a class for an expanded clone.

15	NA	TRBV3-1	TRBJ2-5	NA	CASSQDRDRQETQYF	TGTGCCAGCAGCCAAGATAGAGACAGGCAAGAGACCCAGTACTTC
16	NA	TRBV25-1	TRBJ2-3	NA	CASSADSGVSTDTQYF	TGTGCCAGCAGTGCCGACTCAGGGGTTAGCACAGATACGCAGTATTTT
12	TRBD1	TRBV29-1	TRBJ2-4	many	CSVGQQNNIQYF	TGCAGCGTGGGACAGCAAAACAACATTCAGTACTTC
13	TRBD1	TRBV6-5	TRBJ2-3	few	CASSKDREDTQYF	TGTGCCAGCAGTAAGGACAGGGAAGATACGCAGTATTTT
16	NA	TRBV12-3/TRBV12-4	TRBJ2-7	NA	CASSSPGTAGPHEQYF	TGTGCCAGCAGTTCGCCGGGGACCGCGGGGCCCCACGAGCAGTACTTC
13	NA	TRBV18	TRBJ2-3	many	CASSLVDTDTQYF	TGTGCCAGCTCACTGGTAGACACAGATACGCAGTATTTT
17	NA	TRBV7-2	TRBJ2-6	NA	CASSPMDGGFGANVLTF	TGTGCCAGCAGCCCCATGGATGGGGGGTTTGGGGCCAACGTCCTGACTTTC
15	TRBD2	TRBV29-1	TRBJ2-7	NA	CSVAGTSGSSYEQYF	TGCAGCGTAGCCGGGACTAGCGGGAGCTCCTACGAGCAGTACTTC
14	TRBD1	TRBV6-6	TRBJ1-6	once	CASSPSDRGKSLHF	TGTGCCAGCAGCCCCTCAGACAGGGGTAAATCCCTCCACTTT
15	NA	TRBV2	TRBJ2-5	NA	CASQPGGREEETQYF	TGTGCCAGCCAACCCGGTGGCAGGGAAGAAGAGACCCAGTACTTC
16	TRBD1	TRBV28	TRBJ2-7	few	CASRPGQLTSSYEQYF	TGTGCCAGCAGGCCGGGACAGTTAACGTCCTCCTACGAGCAGTACTTC
16	NA	TRBV29-1	TRBJ2-3	NA	CSVGKRARVGTDTQYF	TGCAGCGTTGGAAAAAGGGCCCGAGTGGGCACAGATACGCAGTATTTT
14	NA	TRBV20-1	TRBJ2-1	NA	CSARGVVAMGEQFF	TGCAGTGCTAGAGGGGTCGTCGCCATGGGTGAGCAGTTCTTC
15	NA	TRBV7-9	TRBJ2-1	NA	CASSPQGSSYNEQFF	TGTGCCAGCAGCCCCCAGGGAAGCTCCTACAATGAGCAGTTCTTC
15	NA	TRBV29-1	TRBJ2-1	NA	CGAEAGHPVPDEQFF	TGCGGCGCTGAAGCGGGACACCCAGTCCCCGATGAGCAGTTCTTC
14	TRBD1	TRBV12-3/TRBV12-4	TRBJ2-1	NA	CASRPLTGANEQFF	TGTGCCAGCAGACCCCTGACAGGGGCAAATGAGCAGTTCTTC
15	NA	TRBV5-1	TRBJ1-1	few	CASRSIRDWNTEAFF	TGCGCCAGCAGATCGATCAGGGACTGGAACACTGAAGCTTTCTTT
17	TRBD1	TRBV6-6	TRBJ1-1	many	CASSQSTGGTGKDEAFF	TGTGCCAGCAGCCAAAGTACAGGGGGAACTGGGAAGGATGAAGCTTTCTTT
14	NA	TRBV12-3/TRBV12-4	TRBJ1-4	NA	CASSLSRDIEKLFF	TGTGCCAGCAGTTTATCCAGGGATATCGAAAAACTGTTTTTT
13	NA	TRBV10-3	TRBJ2-2	NA	CAISEKDTGELFF	TGTGCCATCAGTGAAAAGGACACCGGGGAGCTGTTTTTT
14	NA	TRBV4-3	TRBJ2-2	NA	CASSQEIGVQELFF	TGCGCCAGCAGCCAAGAAATAGGTGTCCAGGAGCTGTTTTTT
12	NA	TRBV6-1	TRBJ2-5	NA	CASSDLSETQYF	TGTGCCAGCAGTGACTTATCGGAGACCCAGTACTTC
14	NA	TRBV28	TRBJ1-5	NA	CASRLSQGYQPQHF	TGTGCCAGCAGATTATCCCAAGGGTACCAGCCCCAGCATTTT
15	NA	TRBV12-3/TRBV12-4	TRBJ1-2	NA	CASRSGGVRGYGYTF	TGTGCCAGCAGGAGTGGCGGGGTAAGGGGTTATGGCTACACCTTC
18	NA	TRBV4-2	TRBJ2-1	NA	CASSQESPLAGLSNEQFF	TGTGCCAGCAGCCAAGAGTCCCCCCTTGCGGGGTTAAGTAATGAGCAGTTCTTC
15	NA	TRBV15	TRBJ2-7	NA	CATSRETHGSYEQYF	TGTGCCACCAGCAGAGAGACTCACGGATCCTACGAGCAGTACTTC
16	NA	TRBV7-6	TRBJ2-3	NA	CASSLVSGAGSNTQYF	TGTGCCAGCAGCTTAGTTTCGGGGGCAGGGAGCAATACGCAGTATTTT
18	NA	TRBV6-2/TRBV6-3	TRBJ2-6	once	CASSYSMKGRTGANVLTF	TGTGCCAGCAGTTACTCGATGAAGGGGAGGACTGGGGCCAACGTCCTGACTTTC
16	NA	TRBV27	TRBJ1-5	once	CASSPGMGFRDQPQHF	TGTGCCAGCAGCCCTGGCATGGGGTTCCGAGATCAGCCCCAGCATTTT
16	TRBD1	TRBV5-1	TRBJ2-7	NA	CASSLAPAGTGDEQYF	TGCGCCAGCAGCTTGGCTCCGGCCGGGACAGGGGACGAGCAGTACTTC
14	TRBD1	TRBV27	TRBJ2-7	few	CASSLRQGSREQYF	TGTGCCAGCAGTCTCCGACAGGGATCGAGGGAGCAGTACTTC
12	NA	TRBV12-3/TRBV12-4	TRBJ2-7	NA	CASSQPPHEQYF	TGTGCCAGCAGCCAGCCCCCACACGAGCAGTACTTC
18	NA	TRBV6-1	TRBJ2-1	NA	CASSEAIGGEFGYNEQFF	TGTGCCAGCAGTGAAGCGATAGGGGGGGAGTTCGGGTACAATGAGCAGTTCTTC
16	TRBD2	TRBV5-4	TRBJ2-1	NA	CASSRGSGRLSGEQFF	TGTGCCAGCAGCCGCGGTAGCGGGAGGTTATCAGGCGAGCAGTTCTTC
16	NA	TRBV5-1	TRBJ2-3	few	CASSPTVGGLVDTQYF	TGCGCCAGCAGCCCAACAGTGGGGGGGCTCGTAGATACGCAGTATTTT
14	NA	TRBV28	TRBJ1-1	once	CASSLGGWNTKAFF	TGTGCCAGCAGTTTGGGGGGGTGGAACACTAAAGCTTTCTTT
11	NA	TRBV29-1	TRBJ1-6	NA	CSVVEGLTLHF	TGCAGCGTTGTTGAGGGTCTAACTCTCCACTTT